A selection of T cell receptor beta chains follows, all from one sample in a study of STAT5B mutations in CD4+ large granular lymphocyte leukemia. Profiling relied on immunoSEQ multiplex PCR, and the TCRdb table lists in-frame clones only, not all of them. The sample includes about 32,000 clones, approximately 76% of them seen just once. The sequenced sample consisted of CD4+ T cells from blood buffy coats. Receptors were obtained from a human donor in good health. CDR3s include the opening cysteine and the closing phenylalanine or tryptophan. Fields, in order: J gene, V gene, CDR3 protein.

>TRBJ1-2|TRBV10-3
CAISESTRTGKGYGYTF
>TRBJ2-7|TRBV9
CASSPTPGQGLYEQYF
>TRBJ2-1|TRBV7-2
CASSPSRSEQFF
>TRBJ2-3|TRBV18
CATSDRRGATGDTQYF
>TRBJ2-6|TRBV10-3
CANSRDPTFSGANVLTF
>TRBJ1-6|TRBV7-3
CASSSGLHNSPLHF
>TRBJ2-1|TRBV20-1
CSAVLGKQFF
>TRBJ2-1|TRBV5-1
CASSQGGRYNEQFF
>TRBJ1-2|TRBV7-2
CASSRRGLNGYTF
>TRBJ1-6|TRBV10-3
CAISETGAYNSPLHF
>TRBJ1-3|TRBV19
CASETARGNTIYF
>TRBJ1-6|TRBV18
CASSPLAAQWGNINSPLHF
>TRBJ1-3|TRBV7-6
CASSSGQGAGNTIYF
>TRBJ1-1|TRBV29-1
CSVGQGRNTEAFF
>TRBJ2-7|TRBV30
CAWSVGGEQYF
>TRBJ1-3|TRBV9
CASGETGTGNTIYF
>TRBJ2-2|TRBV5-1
CASSPRTQFNTGELFF
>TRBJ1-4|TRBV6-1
CASSENRMDRFNEKLFF
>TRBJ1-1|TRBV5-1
CASSSDPLNTEAFF
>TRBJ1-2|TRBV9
CASSVSGRMNGYTF
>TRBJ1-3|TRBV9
CASSVDGGSGNTIYF
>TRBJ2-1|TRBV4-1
CASSQDPGHEQFF
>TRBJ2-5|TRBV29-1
CSVRTGGGETQYF
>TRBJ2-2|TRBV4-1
CASRPRGANTGELFF
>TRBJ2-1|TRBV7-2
CASSSDGGPGNEQFF
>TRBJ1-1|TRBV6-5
CASRPVTGGGTEAFF
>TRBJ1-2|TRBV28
CASSPQGGSYGYTF
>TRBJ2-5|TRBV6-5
CASSYGGQGETQYF
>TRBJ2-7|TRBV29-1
CSVYTGSYEQYF
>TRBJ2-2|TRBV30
CAWSPGSGELFF
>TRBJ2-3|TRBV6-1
CASSLSTDTQYF
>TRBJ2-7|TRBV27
CASSPSIGPYEQYF
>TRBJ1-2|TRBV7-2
CASRMGQGGYGYTF
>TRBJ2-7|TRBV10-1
CASPPDDYEQYF
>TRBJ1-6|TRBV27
CASSFSNSPLHF
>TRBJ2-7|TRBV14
CASSQIQVPYEQYF
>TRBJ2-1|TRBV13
CASSSQLVGGSYNEQFF
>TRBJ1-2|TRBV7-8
CASSLGQGEIKVYGYTF
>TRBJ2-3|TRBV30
CAWTGGGGTTDTQYF
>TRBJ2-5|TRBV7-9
CASSLASEKETQYF
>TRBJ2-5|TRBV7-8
CASSAGTSGGGPETQYF
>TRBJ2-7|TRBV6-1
CASSEGVGTGVSEQYF
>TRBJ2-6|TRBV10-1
CASSLVRVAQSRANVLTF
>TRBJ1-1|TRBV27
CASSSVTGPKARTEAFF
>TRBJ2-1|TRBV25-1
CASSESFWENEQFF
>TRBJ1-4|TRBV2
CASSGRTGSREKLFF
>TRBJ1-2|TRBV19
CASSTSRGRVGSYGYTF
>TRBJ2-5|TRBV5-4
CASSSPLGFPETQYF
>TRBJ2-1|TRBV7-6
CASSLRDFEQFF
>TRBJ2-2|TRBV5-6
CASSLAVLVTGELFF
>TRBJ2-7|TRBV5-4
CASSKAGGNYEQYF
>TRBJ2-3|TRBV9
CASSAEDRSTDTQYF
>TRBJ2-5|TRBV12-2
CASRLVDLERAGGDPNETQYF
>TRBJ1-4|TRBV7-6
CASSYGTATNEKLFF
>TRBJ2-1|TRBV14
CASSLGSPSSYNEQFF
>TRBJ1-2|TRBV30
CAWSPLGSGGYTF
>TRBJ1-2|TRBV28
CASSFFDARDGGYGYTF
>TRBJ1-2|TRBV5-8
CASSPIVENYGYTF
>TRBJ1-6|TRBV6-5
CASRDSYNSPLHF